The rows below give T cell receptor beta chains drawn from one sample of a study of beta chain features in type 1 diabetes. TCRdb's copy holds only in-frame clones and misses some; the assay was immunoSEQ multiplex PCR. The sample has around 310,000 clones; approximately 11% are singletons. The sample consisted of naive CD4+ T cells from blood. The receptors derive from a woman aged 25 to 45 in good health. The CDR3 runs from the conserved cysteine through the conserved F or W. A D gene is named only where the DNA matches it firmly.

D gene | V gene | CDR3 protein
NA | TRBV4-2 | CASSKGAETQYF
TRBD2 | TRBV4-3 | CASSQDYGREFTGELFF
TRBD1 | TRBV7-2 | CASSLEGTGFYNEQFF
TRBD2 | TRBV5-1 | CASSNKAGGRAYNEQFF
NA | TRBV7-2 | CASSSTFRETQYF
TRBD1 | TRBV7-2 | CASSFRRQGSEQFF
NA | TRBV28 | CASSLRLGVSTDTQYF
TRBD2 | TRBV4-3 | CASRHSGTSGEQYF
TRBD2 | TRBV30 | CAWRPAPGGTGELFF
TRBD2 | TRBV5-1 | CASSSGLAGSADTQYF
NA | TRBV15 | CATSREGGASTYEQYF
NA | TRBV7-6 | CASSSQEDQPQHF
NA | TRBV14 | CASTSSGNLYYNEQFF
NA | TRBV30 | CAIQVAMAKNIQYF
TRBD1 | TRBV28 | CASSRQGKRGELFF
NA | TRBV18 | CASSPQNYEQYF
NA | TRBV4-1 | CASSVWGPGTQPQHF
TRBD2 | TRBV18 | CASSPVGLAGATGTDTQYF
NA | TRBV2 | CASILERASTDTQYF